Following are 4 T cell receptor beta chains from one sample sequenced in a study of T cell responses to AZD1222 COVID-19 vaccine. Profiling relied on immunoSEQ multiplex PCR, and the TCRdb table lists in-frame clones only, not all of them. There are some 170,000 clones in the sample; approximately 94% occur only once, and approximately 5.5% lies in the top ten. The specimen comprised peripheral blood, sampled 28 days after the second AZD1222 dose. Source of these receptors: an adult who received the AZD1222 COVID-19 vaccine.

This chain uses TRBV28 with TRBJ1-3; no firm D call. This CDR3 has 14 amino acids. Germline CDR1 is MDHEN and CDR2 is SYDVKM. Trimming cost V 2 bases and J 0 bases, with 5 bases left between them. The chain's CDR3 is CASSLGASGNTIYF. In DNA form, the CDR3 reads TGTGCCAGCAGTTTAGGTGCCTCTGGAAACACCATATATTTT.

The V call is TRBV20-1, the J call TRBJ1-1; D gene uncertain. The CDR3 runs to 14 residues. CDR1 is DFQATT, CDR2 SNEGSKA, per germline (reference sequence). V lost 3 bases and J lost 10, with 21 bases in between. CDR3 DNA: TGCAGTGCTAGTCTTGCGGTATCAGATCCCGGAGCTTTCTTT. Translated: CSASLAVSDPGAFF.

This chain joins TRBV20-1 and TRBJ2-1; D is unresolved. With 5 bases removed from V and 7 bases from J, the gap between germline ends came to 6 bases. The germline V gene has CDR1 DFQATT and CDR2 SNEGSKA (reference sequence). This CDR3 is built from 10 residues. The CDR3 coding sequence is TGCAGTGCTGCTTGGAATGAGCAGTTCTTC. As protein: CSAAWNEQFF.

This clone was found once. The V gene is TRBV5-8, the J gene TRBJ1-6, with D tentatively TRBD1 (6 bases). Deletions cut 4 bases from V and 9 bases from J, with 17 bases between. Germline V gene lookup returns CDR1 SGHTS and CDR2 YDEGEE. The CDR3 runs to 15 residues. In DNA form, the CDR3 reads TGTGCCAGCAGCGGTCTACCGGGACACCTTTCACCCCTCCACTTT. It codes for CASSGLPGHLSPLHF.